This T cell receptor beta chain is from a study of blood T cells in healthy people across ages. The study, taken as a whole, reports: With naive T cell percentage, TCR beta diversity showed a strong correlation. Long-lived donors exceeded aged donors in naive CD4+ cells and diversity. A roughly linear age-dependent decrease characterized TCR beta diversity per million T cells.

Germline V gene data show CDR1 as SQVTM and CDR2 as ANQGSEA. The V and J ends lost 7 bases and 5 bases respectively, with 14 bases between them. The CDR3 spans 13 residues. Next came a second PCR, run for about 7 to 12 cycles, which used a sample-barcoded 5' primer along with a J-beta primer mix. TCRdb re-called the 5' RACE reads through MiXCR, storing one row per CDR3 protein. Among hundreds of thousands of distinct CDR3 sequences listed, about a fifth were seen once. On this clonotype: Antigen unknown.

The sequencing input was blood. This TCR was recovered from a man aged 70 or older in good health. The V and J genes are TRBV29-1 and TRBJ2-2; D uncertain. The CDR3 spells CSGRSVQTGELFF. The CDR3 DNA reads as TGCAGCGGTCGCTCAGTGCAAACCGGGGAGCTGTTTTTT.